The clone carrying this T cell receptor beta chain was observed at least ten times. Its antigen is unknown. This CDR3 is built from 11 residues. V was shortened by 4 bases and J by 6 bases, with 7 bases between the two germline ends. Germline V gives CDR1 SGHTS, CDR2 YDEGEE. The sample is drawn from a study of CD8+CD57+ T cells in acquired aplastic anemia. Background on the study: Sorting CD4+ and CD8+ cells gave DNA averaging approximately 3 ug. Healthy donors yielded 9 million to 14 million CD4+ cell reads on average. Study observations and caveats: Overlap between patients and controls comprised roughly 28 CD8+ CDR3 sequences.

Profiling that covered TCR beta VDJ and CDR3 relied on genomic DNA as its template. Each CDR3 protein is one row after TCRdb ran MiXCR on the reads. The profile shows some 200,000 distinct CDR3 sequences, over 55% of them singletons. The rearrangement joins TRBV5-8 to TRBJ1-2; TRBD1 is a possible D gene (5 bases). This receptor was identified in a human donor in good health. The sequenced sample consisted of sorted CD4+, CD8+, or CD8+CD57+ T cells (not recorded which) from PBMCs. CDR3 in amino acids: CASSIGDGYTF. Written as DNA, the CDR3 is TGTGCCAGCAGCATAGGGGATGGCTACACCTTC.